The 15 T cell receptor beta chains presented below share a single source sample, sequenced in a study of metastatic and nonmetastatic thyroid tumors. TCRdb reassembled clones from the PCR reads with MiXCR. The sample includes approximately 28,000 clones, roughly a fifth seen only once; the top ten take around a fifth. Among the patients, none had received any treatment before thyroid surgery. Sequenced input: blood. The receptor set was obtained from a female donor with papillary thyroid cancer or a benign thyroid nodule (not recorded which). Some clones in this sample may be carry-over from other donors' samples.

Ten or more counts support this clone. The J gene is TRBJ1-2, the V gene TRBV3-1; D gene unclear. Germline loops: CDR1 LGHDT, CDR2 YNNKEL (reference sequence). The CDR3 extends over 14 amino acids. V dropped 1 base and J dropped 6 bases, with 12 bases sitting between them. In DNA form, the CDR3 reads TGTGCCAGCAGCCAAGTATCAAGTCGGGATGGCTACACCTTC. This sequence encodes CASSQVSSRDGYTF.

The chain employs TRBV6-4 and TRBJ2-3; no firm D call. This CDR3 has 13 residues. Trimming removed 2 bases from V and 0 bases from J, with 3 bases in between. Germline V gene data show CDR1 as MRHNA and CDR2 as SNTAGT. The CDR3 DNA sequence: TGTGCCAGCAGTGACGGCAGCACAGATACGCAGTATTTT. Its translation is CASSDGSTDTQYF.

In this sample, this clone turned up many times. The gene calls are TRBV29-1 and TRBJ1-4, with D hard to call. Germline V gives CDR1 SQVTM, CDR2 ANQGSEA. The CDR3 has 12 amino acids. With 4 bases removed from V and 6 bases from J, the gap between germline ends came to 9 bases. This CDR3 reads CSVVSGDEKLFF. In nucleotides, the CDR3 is TGCAGCGTTGTGAGCGGGGATGAAAAACTGTTTTTT.

This clone has ten or more counts. The genes are TRBV4-1 and TRBJ2-1; maybe TRBD1 (5 bases). V lost 6 bases, J lost 0 bases, and 12 bases lay in between. The CDR3 loop spans 15 amino acids. Germline values: CDR1 MGHRA, CDR2 YSYEKL. In DNA form, the CDR3 reads TGCGCCAGCAGTGCGGACACGAGCTCCTACAATGAGCAGTTCTTC. Translation: CASSADTSSYNEQFF.

This clone has at least ten counts. The chain couples TRBV5-4 to TRBJ2-1; 11 positions match TRBD2. Germline CDR1 is SGHNT and CDR2 is YYREEE (reference sequence). J gave up 10 bases and V 3 bases, and 9 bases lay outside the gene matches. This CDR3 is 15 amino acids long. DNA of the CDR3: TGTGCCAGCAGCTGGGATAGCGGGGGGGCCGGGGAGCAGTTCTTC. Its translation: CASSWDSGGAGEQFF.

This clone was recorded a few times. The chain uses TRBV7-6 and TRBJ2-1; D perhaps matches TRBD1 (6 bases). Trimming removed 3 bases from V and 6 bases from J, with 18 bases in between. CDR3 length: 16 amino acids. Germline V gene sequence: CDR1 SGHVS, CDR2 FNYEAQ. CDR3 region: CASSFLTGDGGNEQFF. CDR3 coding DNA: TGTGCCAGCAGCTTCCTGACAGGTGATGGGGGCAATGAGCAGTTCTTC.

Many counts were recorded for this clone. The rearrangement links TRBV14 to TRBJ1-1; D remains ambiguous. Germline CDR1 is SGHDN and CDR2 is FVKESK. The CDR3 runs 13 residues. Trimming took off 1 base at V and 4 bases at J, with 7 bases between the two ends. CDR3 sequence: CASSQAEGTEAFF. The CDR3 DNA reads TGTGCCAGCAGCCAAGCCGAGGGCACTGAAGCTTTCTTT.

At least ten counts were recorded for this clone. A single base separates this from a much larger clone, so it may be a read error. V is TRBV6-1 and J is TRBJ2-3; tentatively, D is TRBD2 (5 bases). Germline CDR1 is MNHNS and CDR2 is SASEGT. The CDR3 contains 15 residues. The V and J ends lost 8 bases and 2 bases respectively, with 17 bases between them. The CDR3, as DNA: TGTGCCAGCGGTTCCGGGGAATGGAACACAGATACGCAGTATTTT. Translation gives CASGSGEWNTDTQYF.

Concerning this clone: An end of the junction differs from the germline gene, which may be a read error. The J gene is TRBJ2-3, the V gene TRBV28; 9 nucleotides match TRBD1. CDR1 and CDR2 from the germline V gene are MDHEN and SYDVKM. The CDR3 has 17 residues. Here the CDR3 DNA reads TGTGCCAGCAGTTCCCCTGGACAGGGGTTGAGTACAGATACGCGGTATTTT. It codes for CASSSPGQGLSTDTRYF.

This clone turned up a few times. This chain uses TRBV19 with TRBJ2-7, with D maybe TRBD1 (6 bases). Germline assignment: CDR1 LNHDA and CDR2 SQIVND (reference sequence). Trimming stripped 5 bases from V and 2 bases from J, with 10 bases between. The CDR3 is made up of 13 amino acids. The CDR3 nucleotides are TGTGCCAGTAGTTTCGGACAGACCTACGAGCAGTACTTC. It codes for CASSFGQTYEQYF.

This clone occurred many times. The gene calls are TRBV7-3 and TRBJ1-1; 7 bases line up with TRBD1. From germline, CDR1 is SGHTA and CDR2 FQGTGA. The CDR3 has 14 residues. V shed 3 bases and J 6 bases; nucleotides not matched to a gene: 7. CDR3 nucleotide sequence: TGTGCCAGCAGCTTGCAGACAGGGAGTCCTGAAGCTTTCTTT. Translated, it gives CASSLQTGSPEAFF.

The chain uses TRBV20-1 and TRBJ2-7, with D possibly matching TRBD2 (6 bases). Trimming stripped 1 base from V and 0 bases from J, with 10 bases between. Germline V gene data show CDR1 as DFQATT and CDR2 as SNEGSKA (reference sequence). There are 14 residues in the CDR3. The CDR3 region has the DNA TGCAGTGCTAGAGGGGACGGGGGCTCCTACGAGCAGTACTTC. Amino acid sequence: CSARGDGGSYEQYF.

This clone has ten or more counts. One end of the junction fails to match germline, which may point to a read error. The rearrangement joins TRBV12-3 or TRBV12-4 to TRBJ1-3; TRBD1 is a possible D gene (5 bases). The CDR3 consists of 14 residues. CDR3 in DNA: TGTGCCGGCAGGCGGGGGAGCTCTGGAAACACCATATATTTT. Protein: CAGRRGSSGNTIYF.

This chain uses TRBV6-1 with TRBJ2-7, with TRBD2 matching 7 bases. V lost 8 bases to trimming and J lost 0 bases; unmatched junction nucleotides: 7. This CDR3 region has 14 residues. The germline CDR1 and CDR2 sequences are MNHNS and SASEGT. The CDR3 is CASGRAGTSYEQYF. DNA for the CDR3: TGTGCCAGCGGCCGAGCGGGAACCTCCTACGAGCAGTACTTC.

The rearrangement links TRBV6-1 to TRBJ1-2, with a possible D match to TRBD1 (5 bases). Trimming took off 10 bases at V and 4 bases at J, with 16 bases between the two ends. CDR1 and CDR2 from the germline V gene are MNHNS and SASEGT. This CDR3 has 13 residues. The CDR3 protein is CAISIGASYGYTF. CDR3 in DNA: TGTGCCATCTCGATAGGGGCGAGCTATGGCTACACCTTC.